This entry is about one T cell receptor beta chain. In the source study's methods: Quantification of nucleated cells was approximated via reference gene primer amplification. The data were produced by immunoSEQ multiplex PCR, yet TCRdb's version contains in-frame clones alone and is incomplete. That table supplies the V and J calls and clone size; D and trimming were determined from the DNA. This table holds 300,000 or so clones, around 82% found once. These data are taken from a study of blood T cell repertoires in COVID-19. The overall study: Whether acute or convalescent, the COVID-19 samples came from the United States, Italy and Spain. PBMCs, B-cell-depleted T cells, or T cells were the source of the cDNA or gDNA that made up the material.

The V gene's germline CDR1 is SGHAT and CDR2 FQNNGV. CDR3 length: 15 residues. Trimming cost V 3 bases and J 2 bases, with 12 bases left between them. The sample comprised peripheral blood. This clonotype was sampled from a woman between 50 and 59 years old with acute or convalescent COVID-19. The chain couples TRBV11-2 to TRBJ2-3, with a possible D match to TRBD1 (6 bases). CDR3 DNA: TGTGCCAGCAGCTTGGGGGCGGCCCTCACAGATACGCAGTATTTT. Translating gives CASSLGAALTDTQYF.